This entry lists 18 T cell receptor beta chains sequenced from one sample in a study of blood T cells in healthy people across ages. A J-beta primer mix and a sample-barcoded 5' primer were used in a second PCR of about 6 to 12 cycles. TCRdb ran MiXCR on the 5' RACE reads and lists one entry per CDR3 protein. The sample contains roughly 1.9 million distinct CDR3 sequences, about 39% of which appear only once. Sequences were obtained from blood. These receptors originate from a human donor in good health.

As for this clonotype: This may come from a read error, since a much larger clone is one base off. The gene calls are TRBV20-1 and TRBJ2-3; D uncertain. Germline V gene data show CDR1 as DFQATT and CDR2 as SNEGSKA (reference sequence). CDR3 size: 15 residues. Here the CDR3 reads CRARDQIARTDTQYF. In nucleotides, the CDR3 is TGCAGAGCTAGAGATCAGATCGCAAGGACAGATACGCAGTATTTT.

This chain connects TRBV7-8 to TRBJ2-5; TRBD2 is a possible D gene (5 bases). V was clipped by 1 base and J by 7 bases, with 10 bases between them. The CDR3 has 13 residues. Germline V lookup: CDR1 SGHVS, CDR2 FQNEAQ. The CDR3 loop reads CASSLENEGTQYF. The CDR3 DNA is TGTGCCAGCAGCTTAGAAAACGAGGGGACCCAGTACTTC. The variable domain in full, with the rest retrieved from reference TRBV7-8 and TRBJ2-5, is GAGVSQSPRYKVAKRGQDVALRCDPISGHVSLFWYQQALGQGPEFLTYFQNEAQLDKSGLPSDRFFAERPEGSVSTLKIQRTQQEDSAVYLCASSLENEGTQYFGPGTRLLVL.

The chain links TRBV27 to TRBJ2-1; D is uncertain. Matching the DNA end better, TRBJ2-7 makes the J call doubtful. Germline V CDR1 and CDR2: MNHEY, SMNVEV (reference sequence). The CDR3 consists of 15 residues. The CDR3 bases are TGTGCCAGCAGTCTCAGAGACTCGCCCTACAATGAGCAGTACTTC. It translates to CASSLRDSPYNEQYF.

This clonotype was seen a few times. The V call is TRBV3-1, the J call TRBJ1-2; unclear D gene. CDR1 is LGHDT, CDR2 YNNKEL, per germline (reference sequence). CDR3 size: 12 residues. V was pared by 4 bases and J by 6 bases, with 9 bases between. CDR3: CASSRSHDGYTF. In DNA form, the CDR3 reads TGTGCCAGCAGCCGATCTCACGATGGCTACACCTTC.

This chain uses TRBV6-6 with TRBJ1-4, with D perhaps TRBD1 (5 bases). The ends were cut back, 8 bases at V and 5 bases at J, with 15 bases in the middle. This CDR3 region has 14 residues. CDR1 and CDR2 (germline): MNHNY, SVGAGI (reference sequence). For the CDR3, the DNA is TGTGCCAGCGGACCGGGTTCAGGGAATGAAAAACTGTTTTTT. Translated: CASGPGSGNEKLFF.

This clonotype came up a few times. The V and J genes are TRBV30 and TRBJ1-2; maybe TRBD1 (6 bases). Germline V gene data show CDR1 as GTSNPN and CDR2 as SVGIG (reference sequence). The V end lost 0 bases, the J end lost 8 bases, and 13 bases lay between the germline ends. The CDR3 extends over 13 amino acids. For the CDR3, the DNA is TGTGCCTGGAGTGTACAGGGAAGTTGGGGCTACACCTTC. Protein: CAWSVQGSWGYTF.

This clonotype was counted a few times. This rearrangement joins TRBV9 to TRBJ2-1, with TRBD1 matching 7 bases. V shed 0 bases, J shed 7 bases, and the junction held 1 base outside the gene matches. Germline loops: CDR1 SGDLS, CDR2 YYNGEE. CDR3 length: 13 residues. The CDR3 bases are TGTGCCAGCAGCGTAGGGGGACAGAATGAGCAGTTCTTC. The encoded protein is CASSVGGQNEQFF.

The chain links TRBV7-2 to TRBJ1-2; D ambiguous. The CDR3 spans 15 residues. Germline values: CDR1 SGHTA, CDR2 FQGNSA. V lost 5 bases, J lost 0 bases, and 13 bases lay in between. This chain's CDR3 is CASSQTSTANYGYTF. As DNA, the CDR3 is TGTGCCAGCAGCCAGACCTCCACAGCTAACTATGGCTACACCTTC.

This clonotype was seen a handful of times. The chain links TRBV6-1 to TRBJ1-4; D unclear. Germline V gene lookup returns CDR1 MNHNS and CDR2 SASEGT. Trimming removed 10 bases at V and 7 bases at J, with 13 bases between. The CDR3 extends over 12 amino acids. CDR3 residues: CATGRVREKLFF. The CDR3, as DNA: TGTGCCACCGGGAGGGTTCGTGAAAAACTGTTTTTT.

This clonotype was seen just once. The chain employs TRBV28 and TRBJ2-1, with 8 bases identical to TRBD1. Germline CDR1 and CDR2: MDHEN and SYDVKM. The V gene end was trimmed by 1 base and the J gene end by 12 bases; junction bases not matched to a gene: 14. This CDR3 is built from 16 residues. The CDR3 loop is CASSLSPRQGMYGQFF. The CDR3 DNA follows: TGTGCCAGCAGTTTATCTCCGAGACAGGGGATGTATGGGCAGTTCTTC.

This sequence joins TRBV7-9 and TRBJ1-5; TRBD1 matches at 12 bases. The CDR3 has 19 amino acids. V lost 1 base and J lost 1; bases outside the gene matches: 8. From germline, CDR1 is SEHNR and CDR2 FQNEAQ (reference sequence). Written as DNA, the CDR3 is TGTGCCAGCAGCTTAGTCCCGGGACAGGGGGCTCACAGCAATCAGCCCCAGCATTTT. Its translation: CASSLVPGQGAHSNQPQHF.

This clonotype has more than one count but fewer than ten. The chain has TRBV4-3 and TRBJ2-7, with D unresolved. The germline V and J ends were trimmed by 4 bases and 7 bases, with 14 bases remaining between them. The CDR3 has 13 amino acids. Germline V CDR1 and CDR2: LGHNA, YSLEER. CDR3 residues: CASSLTKGTEQYF. The CDR3 nucleotides read TGCGCCAGCAGCCTTACGAAGGGCACGGAGCAGTACTTC.

This clonotype was observed a handful of times. The chain combines TRBV4-2 with TRBJ1-2, with 7 bases that match TRBD1. Germline values: CDR1 LGHNA, CDR2 YNFKEQ. V lost 4 bases, J lost 0 bases, and 8 bases stayed unmatched. CDR3 length equals 16 residues. CDR3 sequence (DNA): TGTGCCAGCAGCCGACTGAGGGACAGAGCTAACTATGGCTACACCTTC. Translating gives CASSRLRDRANYGYTF.

J is TRBJ1-1 and V is TRBV4-3; D ambiguous. V gave up 0 bases and J gave up 0 bases, with 20 bases separating them. CDR3 length equals 19 residues. The V gene's germline CDR1 is LGHNA and CDR2 YSLEER. The CDR3, as DNA: TGCGCCAGCAGCCAAGATCTGATTATCGGGGATGATATGAACACTGAAGCTTTCTTT. Translated: CASSQDLIIGDDMNTEAFF.

The chain uses TRBV12-3 or TRBV12-4 and TRBJ2-3, with D perhaps TRBD1 (6 bases). V gave up 3 bases and J gave up 0 bases, with 10 bases separating them. This CDR3 comprises 15 residues. The CDR3 loop reads CASSFDRSSTDTQYF. The CDR3 region has the DNA TGTGCCAGCAGTTTTGACAGGTCTAGCACAGATACGCAGTATTTT.

This clonotype occurred a few times. V usage is TRBV29-1 and J usage is TRBJ2-7; 7 bases are a match to TRBD1. The CDR3 contains 12 residues. Germline V CDR1 and CDR2: SQVTM, ANQGSEA. V gave up 4 bases and J gave up 3 bases; unmatched junction bases: 3. CDR3 DNA sequence: TGCAGCGTTGGACAGGGTTTCTACGAGCAGTACTTC. Encoded protein: CSVGQGFYEQYF.

This clonotype showed up just a few times. The gene calls are TRBV29-1 and TRBJ2-1; 9 bases align to TRBD2. The germline CDR1 and CDR2 sequences are SQVTM and ANQGSEA. With 7 bases clipped from V and 2 bases from J, the junction kept 6 bases outside the gene matches. The CDR3 sequence is 14 residues long. The chain's CDR3 is CSAVRGGPYNEQFF. The CDR3 DNA reads as TGCAGCGCAGTGCGGGGGGGCCCCTACAATGAGCAGTTCTTC.

This clonotype has just a few counts. V usage is TRBV7-2 and J usage is TRBJ1-1; TRBD1 might be the D (6 bases). Trimming took 3 bases from V and 11 from J, leaving 13 bases between them. Germline-derived CDR1 and CDR2 are SGHTA and FQGNSA. This CDR3 contains 12 residues. The CDR3 region has the DNA TGTGCCAGCAGCTTGGCAGGGGCGGGGGCTTTCTTT. The encoded protein is CASSLAGAGAFF.